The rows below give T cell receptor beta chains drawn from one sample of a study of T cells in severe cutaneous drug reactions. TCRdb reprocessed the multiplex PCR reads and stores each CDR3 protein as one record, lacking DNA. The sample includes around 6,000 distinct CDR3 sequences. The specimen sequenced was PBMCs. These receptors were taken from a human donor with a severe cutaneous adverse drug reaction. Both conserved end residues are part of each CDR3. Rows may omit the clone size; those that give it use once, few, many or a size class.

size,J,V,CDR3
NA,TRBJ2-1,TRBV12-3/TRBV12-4,CASSLAGSYNEQFF
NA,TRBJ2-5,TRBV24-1,CATSPGTDQETQYF
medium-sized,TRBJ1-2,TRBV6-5,CASSYGSPRAYGYTF
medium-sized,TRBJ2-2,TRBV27,CASSLAGGLAGELFF
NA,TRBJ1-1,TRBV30,CAWSGETLDASWTEAFF
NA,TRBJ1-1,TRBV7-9,CASSLQGSTEAFF
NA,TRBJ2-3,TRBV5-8,CASSGGWVTDTQYF
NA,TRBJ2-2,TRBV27,CASSLAGGFTGELFF
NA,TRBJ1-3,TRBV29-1,CSAVPDGAGGNTIYF
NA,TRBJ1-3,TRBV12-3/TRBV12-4,CASSLGRGNTIYF
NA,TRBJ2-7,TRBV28,CASSLFQPRDEQYF
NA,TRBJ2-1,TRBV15,CATSRTGEGPTEQFF
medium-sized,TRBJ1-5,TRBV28,CASRGGLGGWTQPQHF
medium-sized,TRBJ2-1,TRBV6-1,CASRELAGSYNEQFF
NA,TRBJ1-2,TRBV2,CASSADRGYNYGYTF
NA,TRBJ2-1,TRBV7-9,CASSPAAGSSYNEQFF
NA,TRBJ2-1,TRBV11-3,CASSLGRAVDEQFF
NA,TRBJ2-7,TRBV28,CASSLAPTGYEQYF
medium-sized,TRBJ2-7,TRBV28,CASSLFRDKSEQYF
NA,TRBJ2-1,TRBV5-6,CASSLGTGDEQFF
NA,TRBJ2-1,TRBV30,CAWTPSARYNEQFF
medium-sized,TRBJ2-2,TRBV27,CASSLGAGRHTGELFF
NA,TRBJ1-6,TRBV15,CATSEQPTRFSYNSPLHF
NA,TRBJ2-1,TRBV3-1,CASSPGLAGLSYNVPDEQFF
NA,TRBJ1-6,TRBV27,CASSFARTVNSPLHF
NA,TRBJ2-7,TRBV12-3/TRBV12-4,CASSFGRGSLREQYF
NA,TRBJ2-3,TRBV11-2,CASSLDQPLAGADTQYF
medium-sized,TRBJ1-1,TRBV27,CASSRPGVEAFF
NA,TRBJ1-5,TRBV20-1,CSARDLRENQPQHF
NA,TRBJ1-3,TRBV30,CAWSLWEGPYSGNTIYF
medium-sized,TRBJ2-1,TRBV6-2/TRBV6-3,CASTREGEQFF
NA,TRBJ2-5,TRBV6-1,CASSGDSLVETQYF
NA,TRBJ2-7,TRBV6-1,CASSHKSLAAPSSYEQYF
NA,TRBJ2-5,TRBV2,CASSPLNAETQYF
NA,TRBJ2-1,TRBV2,CASSEPRQDASGNEQFF
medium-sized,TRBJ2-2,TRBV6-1,CASSQSGAGVTGELFF
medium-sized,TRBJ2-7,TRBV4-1,CASSQGELGMSYEQYF
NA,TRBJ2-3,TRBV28,CASSLRAGVRSDTQYF
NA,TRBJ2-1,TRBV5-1,CASSFLGGEQFF
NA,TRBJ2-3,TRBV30,CAWSFGLQDTQYF
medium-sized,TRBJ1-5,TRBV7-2,CASSLRHNQPQHF
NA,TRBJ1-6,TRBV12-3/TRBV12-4,CASSLAEYNSPLHF
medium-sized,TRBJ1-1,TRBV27,CASSWTVGVNTEAFF
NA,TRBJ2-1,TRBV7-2,CASRESSYNEQFF
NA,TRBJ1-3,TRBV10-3,CASKTRDRGSGNTIYF
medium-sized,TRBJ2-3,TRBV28,CASSLNRAYTDTQYF
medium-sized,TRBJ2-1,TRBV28,CASTLLAGDEQFF
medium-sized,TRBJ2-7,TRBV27,CASSYYQGYEQYF
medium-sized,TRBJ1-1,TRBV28,CASRLRGGRTEAFF
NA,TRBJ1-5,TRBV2,CASRTELPGPGDQPQHF
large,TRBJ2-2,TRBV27,CASRWEGGELFF
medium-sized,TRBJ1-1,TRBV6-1,CATWTGANTEAFF
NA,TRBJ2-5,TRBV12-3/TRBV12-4,CASSFRAGEETQYF
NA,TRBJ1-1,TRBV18,CASSPLNRPNTEAFF
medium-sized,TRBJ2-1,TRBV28,CASSFSGTGSYNEQFF
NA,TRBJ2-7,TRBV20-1,CSARDMLPGGAYEQYF